This entry is about one T cell receptor (beta chain). The target antigen is unknown. Constant-segment primers were used for 5'RACE, and the resulting TCR alpha and TCR beta cDNA libraries carried sample barcodes and UMIs. MiXCR was run by TCRdb on the 5' RACE reads, yielding one entry per CDR3 protein. Seen here are 300,000 to 400,000 distinct CDR3 sequences, more than 15% observed once, and the top ten hold more than 20%. The data were obtained in a study of T-cell memory formation after mild COVID-19. Study background: Largely, TCR clusters stayed within a single donor.

Study-level findings and limits: Chiefly within CM and EM were the contracting CD4+ clones; CD8+ ones were within EMRA. A second wave of clones peaked on day 37, and their SARS-CoV-2 specificity went unconfirmed.

Germline CDR1 reads DFQATT; CDR2 reads SNEGSKA (reference sequence). There are 15 residues in the CDR3. V shed 3 bases and J 4 bases; nucleotides not matched to a gene: 8. The receptor's source is a man aged 18 to 29 who had mild COVID-19 (a few samples of this study predate the infection). Cell type and time point are not known. The chain has TRBV20-1 and TRBJ2-1; 8 nucleotides match TRBD2. Sequencing was carried out using PBMCs or a T cell subset sorted from them (not recorded which). The DNA for the CDR3 is TGCAGTGCTAGGGAGGGACTAGTCAGTTACAATGAGCAGTTCTTC. Its translation: CSAREGLVSYNEQFF.